This T cell receptor (beta chain) was profiled in a study of T cells in Graves' hyperthyroidism and ophthalmopathy. Amplification targeted TCR beta CDR3 regions from RNA transcripts. Carried out on the TCR CDR3, a first-round RT-PCR used the HTBI primer set. One entry per CDR3 protein, called by TCRdb with MiXCR from the multiplex PCR reads. In the table there are around 430,000 distinct CDR3 sequences, more than 13% of which are singletons. This clonotype came up a few times. Trimming took 7 bases from V and 2 from J; bases not matched to a gene: 6. Germline V lookup: CDR1 LNHDA, CDR2 SQIVND (reference sequence). The CDR3 is 15 residues long.

Sequencing was done on a sample of blood. This chain links TRBV19 with TRBJ2-3; TRBD2 agrees at 10 bases. This sequence was found in a woman aged 25-40 years with Graves' hyperthyroidism. The CDR3 loop is CASNGGLAITDTQYF. In nucleotides, the CDR3 is TGTGCCAGTAACGGGGGACTAGCGATCACAGATACGCAGTATTTT.